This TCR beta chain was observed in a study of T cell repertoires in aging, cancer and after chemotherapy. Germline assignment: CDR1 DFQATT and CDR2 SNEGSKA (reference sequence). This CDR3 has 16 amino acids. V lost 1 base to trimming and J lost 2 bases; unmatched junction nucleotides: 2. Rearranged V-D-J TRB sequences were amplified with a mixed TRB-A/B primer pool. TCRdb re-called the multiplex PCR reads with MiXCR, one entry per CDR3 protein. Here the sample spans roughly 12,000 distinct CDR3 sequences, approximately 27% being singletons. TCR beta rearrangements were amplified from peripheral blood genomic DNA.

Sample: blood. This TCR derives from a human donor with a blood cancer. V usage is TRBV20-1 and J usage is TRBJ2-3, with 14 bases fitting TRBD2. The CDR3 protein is CSARGGLAGATDTQYF. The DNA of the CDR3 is TGCAGTGCTAGAGGGGGACTAGCGGGAGCCACAGATACGCAGTATTTT.